This T cell receptor (beta chain) derives from a study of blood T cell repertoires in COVID-19. Looking at the study overall: Collection of acute and convalescent COVID-19 samples took place in the United States, Italy and Spain. T cells, B-cell-depleted T cells, or PBMCs supplied cDNA or gDNA.

Trimming took 3 bases from V and 5 from J, leaving 8 bases between them. This CDR3 spans 12 amino acids. The germline gives CDR1 DFQATT, CDR2 SNEGSKA (reference sequence). Recruits, aged roughly 18 to 89 years, lived in approximately 26 US areas. In the original workflow: From reference gene primer amplification, estimates of nucleated cell counts were derived. Profiled with immunoSEQ multiplex PCR; TCRdb holds only in-frame clones, not every one. Clone size and V and J calls were adopted from that table, with D and trimming inferred from the DNA. The table records 150,000 or so clones, 86% of them present only once.

The sequencing input was PBMCs or T cells enriched from blood (not recorded which). The TCR was taken from a man aged 50-59 years who had recovered from COVID-19. This chain uses TRBV20-1 with TRBJ1-5; D is undetermined. The CDR3 coding sequence is TGCAGTGCTAGTAGGAGGGATCAGCCCCAGCATTTT. As protein: CSASRRDQPQHF.